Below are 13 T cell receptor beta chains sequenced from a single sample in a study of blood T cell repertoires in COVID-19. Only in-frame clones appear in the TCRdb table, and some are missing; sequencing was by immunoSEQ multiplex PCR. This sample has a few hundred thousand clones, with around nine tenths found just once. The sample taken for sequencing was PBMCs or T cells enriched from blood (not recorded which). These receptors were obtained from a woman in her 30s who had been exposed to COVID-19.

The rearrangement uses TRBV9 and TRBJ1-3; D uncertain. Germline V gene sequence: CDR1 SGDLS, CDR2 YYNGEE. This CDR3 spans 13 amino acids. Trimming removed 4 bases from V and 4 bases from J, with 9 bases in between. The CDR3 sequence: CASSSLPGNTIYF. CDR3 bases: TGTGCCAGCAGCTCCCTCCCGGGAAACACCATATATTTT.

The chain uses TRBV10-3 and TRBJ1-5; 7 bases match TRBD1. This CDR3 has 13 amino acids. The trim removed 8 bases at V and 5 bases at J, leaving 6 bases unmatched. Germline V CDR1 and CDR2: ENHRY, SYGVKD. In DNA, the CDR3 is TGTGCCATCCAGGACAGGTGGGATCAGCCCCAGCATTTT. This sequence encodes CAIQDRWDQPQHF.

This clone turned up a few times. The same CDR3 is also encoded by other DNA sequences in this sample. The CDR3 loop is CASSQQGAAGNTIYF. The CDR3 region has the DNA TGTGCCAGCAGCCAACAGGGAGCCGCTGGAAACACCATATATTTT. V and J are TRBV7-9 and TRBJ1-3, with a weak D call TRBD1 (6 bases). Trimming took off 5 bases at V and 2 bases at J, with 13 bases between the two ends. The germline V gene has CDR1 SEHNR and CDR2 FQNEAQ (reference sequence). The CDR3 has 15 residues.

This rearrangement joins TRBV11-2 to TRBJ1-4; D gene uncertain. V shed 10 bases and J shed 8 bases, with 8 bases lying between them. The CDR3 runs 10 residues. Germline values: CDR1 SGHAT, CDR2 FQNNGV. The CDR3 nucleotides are TGTGCCACCGGGAGAGAAAAACTGTTTTTT. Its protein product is CATGREKLFF.

The CDR3 DNA reads TGTGCCAGCTCTGCGGACAGGGAGTATGGCTACACCTTC. Translating it yields CASSADREYGYTF. V usage is TRBV18 and J usage is TRBJ1-2; 8 nucleotides match TRBD1. The CDR3 extends over 13 amino acids. V was pared by 6 bases and J by 5 bases, with 5 bases of the junction left unmatched. CDR1 is KGHSH and CDR2 is LQKENI in the germline V gene.

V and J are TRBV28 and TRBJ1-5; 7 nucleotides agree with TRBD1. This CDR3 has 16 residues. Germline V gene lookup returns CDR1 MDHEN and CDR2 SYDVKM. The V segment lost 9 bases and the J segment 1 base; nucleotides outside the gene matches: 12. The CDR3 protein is CASSKQGSGSNQPQHF. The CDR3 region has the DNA TGTGCCAGTTCTAAACAGGGGTCGGGGAGCAATCAGCCCCAGCATTTT.

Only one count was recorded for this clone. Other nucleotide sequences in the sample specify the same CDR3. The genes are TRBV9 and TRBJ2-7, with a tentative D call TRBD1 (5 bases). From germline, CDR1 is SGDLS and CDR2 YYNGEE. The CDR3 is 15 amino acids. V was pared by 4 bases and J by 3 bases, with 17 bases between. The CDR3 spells CASSPQGISSYEQYF. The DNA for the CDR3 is TGTGCCAGCAGCCCGCAGGGAATTAGCAGCTACGAGCAGTACTTC.

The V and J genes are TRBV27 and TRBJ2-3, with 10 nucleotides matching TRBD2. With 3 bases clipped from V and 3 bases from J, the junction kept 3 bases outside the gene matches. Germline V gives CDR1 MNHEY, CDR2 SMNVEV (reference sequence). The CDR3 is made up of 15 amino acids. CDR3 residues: CASSLGAGGTDTQYF. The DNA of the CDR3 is TGTGCCAGCAGTTTGGGAGCGGGAGGGACAGATACGCAGTATTTT.

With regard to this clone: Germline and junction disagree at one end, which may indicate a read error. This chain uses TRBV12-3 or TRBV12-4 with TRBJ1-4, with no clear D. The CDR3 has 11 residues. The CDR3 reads CASSIRETLFF. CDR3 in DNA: TGTGCCAGCAGTATCCGGGAAACACTGTTTTTT.

CDR3 nucleotides: TGTGCCTCTGGGGCGCCGGTATACGAGCAGTACTTC. Residues: CASGAPVYEQYF. This sequence joins TRBV28 and TRBJ2-7; TRBD1 might be the D (5 bases). The V gene's germline CDR1 is MDHEN and CDR2 SYDVKM. The CDR3 has 12 residues. The V end lost 11 bases, the J end lost 4 bases, and 15 bases lay between the germline ends. Variable domain in full (rest from reference TRBV28 and TRBJ2-7): DVKVTQSSRYLVKRTGEKVFLECVQDMDHENMFWYRQDPGLGLRLIYFSYDVKMKEKGDIPEGYSVSREKKERFSLILESASTNQTSMYLCASGAPVYEQYFGPGTRLTVT.

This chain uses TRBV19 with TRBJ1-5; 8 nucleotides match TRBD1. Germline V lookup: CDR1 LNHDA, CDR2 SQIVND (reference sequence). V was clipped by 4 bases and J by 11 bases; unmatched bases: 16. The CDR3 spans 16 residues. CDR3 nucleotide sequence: TGTGCCAGTAGTACCGGACAGGGCTATCCCCAAGAGGCCCAGCATTTT. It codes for CASSTGQGYPQEAQHF. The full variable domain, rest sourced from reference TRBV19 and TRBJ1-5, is DGGITQSPKYLFRKEGQNVTLSCEQNLNHDAMYWYRQDPGQGLRLIYYSQIVNDFQKGDIAEGYSVSREKKESFPLTVTSAQKNPTAFYLCASSTGQGYPQEAQHFGDGTRLSIL.

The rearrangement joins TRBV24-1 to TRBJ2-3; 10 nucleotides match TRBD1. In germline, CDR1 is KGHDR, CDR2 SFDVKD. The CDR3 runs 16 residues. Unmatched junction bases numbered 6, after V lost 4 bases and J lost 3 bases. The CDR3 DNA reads TGTGCCACCAGTGACCCCGGGACAGGGGCAACAGATACGCAGTATTTT. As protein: CATSDPGTGATDTQYF.

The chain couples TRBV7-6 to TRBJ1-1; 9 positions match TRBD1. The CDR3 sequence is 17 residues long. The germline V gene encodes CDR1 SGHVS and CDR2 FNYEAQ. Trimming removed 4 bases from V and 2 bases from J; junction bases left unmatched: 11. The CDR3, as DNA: TGTGCCAGCAGCTCCCAGACAGGGGGGCTACCAAACACTGAAGCTTTCTTT. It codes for CASSSQTGGLPNTEAFF.